This T cell receptor (beta chain) came from a study of T-cell memory formation after mild COVID-19. Study-wide context: TCR clusters were largely donor specific.

This CDR3 is 15 amino acids long. Germline assignment: CDR1 MNHEY and CDR2 SVGEGT. The V and J ends lost 7 bases and 2 bases respectively, with 17 bases between them. This clonotype has only a few counts. 5'RACE with constant-segment primers built TCRalpha and TCRbeta cDNA libraries with UMIs. TCRdb re-called the 5' RACE reads with MiXCR, one entry per CDR3 protein. The table shows around 200,000 distinct CDR3 sequences, with about 10% occurring only once. The V gene is TRBV6-2 or TRBV6-3, the J gene TRBJ1-1, with D tentatively TRBD1 (6 bases). The sequenced material came from PBMCs or a T cell subset sorted from them (not recorded which). This clonotype was sampled from a man aged 18 to 35 who had mild COVID-19 (a few samples of this study predate the infection). Cell type and time point are not known. CDR3 sequence reads: CASNPPHRANTEAFF. In DNA, the CDR3 is TGTGCCAGCAACCCCCCCCACAGGGCCAACACTGAAGCTTTCTTT.